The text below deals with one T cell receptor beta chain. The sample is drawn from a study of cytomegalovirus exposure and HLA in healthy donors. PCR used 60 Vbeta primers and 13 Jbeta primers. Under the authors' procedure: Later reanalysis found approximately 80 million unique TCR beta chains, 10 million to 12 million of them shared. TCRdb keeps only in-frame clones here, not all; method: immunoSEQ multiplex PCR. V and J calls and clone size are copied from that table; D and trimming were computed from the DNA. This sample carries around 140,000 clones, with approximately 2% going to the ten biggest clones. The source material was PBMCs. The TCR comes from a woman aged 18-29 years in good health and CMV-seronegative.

The CDR3 sequence: CASSFNRADTQYF. The CDR3 bases are TGCGCCAGCAGCTTTAACCGGGCAGATACGCAGTATTTT. The V call is TRBV5-1, the J call TRBJ2-3; unclear D gene. Trimming stripped 2 bases from V and 4 bases from J, with 8 bases between. The CDR3 totals 13 residues. The germline gives CDR1 SGHRS, CDR2 YFSETQ.